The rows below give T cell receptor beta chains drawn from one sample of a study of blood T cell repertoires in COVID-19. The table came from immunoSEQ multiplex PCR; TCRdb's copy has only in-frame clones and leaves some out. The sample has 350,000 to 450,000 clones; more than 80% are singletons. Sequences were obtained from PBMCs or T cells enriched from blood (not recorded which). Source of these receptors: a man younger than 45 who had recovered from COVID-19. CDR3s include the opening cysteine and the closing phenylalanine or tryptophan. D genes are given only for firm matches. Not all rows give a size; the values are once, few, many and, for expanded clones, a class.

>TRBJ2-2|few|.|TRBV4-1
TGCGCCAGCAGCCAAGATCGAGCGAACACCGGGGAGCTGTTTTTT
CASSQDRANTGELFF
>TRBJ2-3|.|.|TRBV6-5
TGTGCCAGCAGCCGAGAAAAATACAGAGATACGCAGTATTTT
CASSREKYRDTQYF
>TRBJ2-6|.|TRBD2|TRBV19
TGTGCCAGTATTTATAGCGGGAGGGCTGGGGCCAACGTCCTGACTTTC
CASIYSGRAGANVLTF
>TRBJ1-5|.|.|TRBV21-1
TGTGCCAGCACCTTGGACAGGGGGCGCTCGGTTAGCAATCAGCCCCAGCATTTT
CASTLDRGRSVSNQPQHF
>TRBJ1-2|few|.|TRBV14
TGTGCCAGCAGCCCACAGGGACGCGGCTACACCTTC
CASSPQGRGYTF
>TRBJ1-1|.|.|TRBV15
TGTGCCACCAGCATCGGGGGGTACTCGGACACTGAAGCTTTCTTT
CATSIGGYSDTEAFF
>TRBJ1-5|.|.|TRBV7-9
TGTGCCAGCAGCTTAGCCACAGGGTTTGGCAATCAGCCCCAGCATTTT
CASSLATGFGNQPQHF
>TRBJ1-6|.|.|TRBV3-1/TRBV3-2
TGTGCCAGCAGCCAATTCCCCGGGTGGGTCGGATCACCCCTCCACTTT
CASSQFPGWVGSPLHF
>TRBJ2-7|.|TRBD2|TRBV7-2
TGTGCCAGCAGCTCCCTGACTAGCGGGAACGAGCAGTACTTC
CASSSLTSGNEQYF
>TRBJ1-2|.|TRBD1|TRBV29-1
TGCAGCGTCCGAACAGGGGGCAGAAATGGCTACACCTTC
CSVRTGGRNGYTF
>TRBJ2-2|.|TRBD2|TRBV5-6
TGTGCCAGCAGCGCGGGACTAGCGGGAGTCCCCGGGGAGCTGTTTTTT
CASSAGLAGVPGELFF
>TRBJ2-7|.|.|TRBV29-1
TGCAGCGTTGAAGTTCGGAGCGGAGCGTACGAGCAGTACTTC
CSVEVRSGAYEQYF
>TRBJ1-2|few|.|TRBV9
TGTGCCAGCAGCGTGCAGGGTCAAGGGGATGGCTACACCTTC
CASSVQGQGDGYTF
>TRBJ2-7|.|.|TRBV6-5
TGTGCCAGCAGTTACGACTCCAGAGCGTACGAGCAGTACTTC
CASSYDSRAYEQYF
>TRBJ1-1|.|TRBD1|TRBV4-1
TGCGCCAGCAGCCCCCCAGGGGGGAACACTGAAGCTTTCTTT
CASSPPGGNTEAFF
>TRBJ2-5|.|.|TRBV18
TGTGCCAGCTCACCAGAGGGGACCCAGTACTTC
CASSPEGTQYF
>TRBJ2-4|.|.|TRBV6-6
TGTGCCAGCAGTGCTCAGGCGGAGGGAGCCAAAAACATTCAGTACTTC
CASSAQAEGAKNIQYF
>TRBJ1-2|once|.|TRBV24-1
TGTGCCACCAGTGACGGTGAGATTCACGGCTACACCTTC
CATSDGEIHGYTF
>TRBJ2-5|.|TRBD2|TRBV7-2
TGTGCCAGCAGCCTACTAGCGGTGGAAGAGACCCAGTACTTC
CASSLLAVEETQYF
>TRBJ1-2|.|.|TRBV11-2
TGTGCCAGCAGCTTACCCTCGTTATATGGCTACACCTTC
CASSLPSLYGYTF
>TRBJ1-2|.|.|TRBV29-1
TGCAGCGTTGATGAGGGCAGTAACTATGGCTACACCTTC
CSVDEGSNYGYTF
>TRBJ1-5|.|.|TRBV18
TGTGCCAGCTCACCACAGGGGCCGAATCAGCCCCAGCATTTT
CASSPQGPNQPQHF
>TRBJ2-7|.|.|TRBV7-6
TGTGCCAGCAGCTTAGCGAGTCGCGAGCAGTACTTC
CASSLASREQYF
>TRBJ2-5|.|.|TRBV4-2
TGTGCCAGCAGCCAAAGTTGGCGGGGAGAGACCCAGTACTTC
CASSQSWRGETQYF
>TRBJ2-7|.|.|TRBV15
TGTGCCACCAGCAGAGGCGGAAGGTACGAGCAGTACTTC
CATSRGGRYEQYF
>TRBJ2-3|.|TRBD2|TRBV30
TGTGCCTGGAGTAGCGGGGCCCGCACAGATACGCAGTATTTT
CAWSSGARTDTQYF
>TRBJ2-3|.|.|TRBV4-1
TGCGCCAGCAGCCAAGGACGGAGCCCCAGAAGCACAGATACGCAGTATTTT
CASSQGRSPRSTDTQYF
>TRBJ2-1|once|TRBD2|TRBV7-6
TGTGCCAGCAGCTTTAGTAGCGGGAGGGGGAGGGACAGCTCCTACAATGAGCAGTTCTTC
CASSFSSGRGRDSSYNEQFF
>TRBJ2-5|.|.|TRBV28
TGTGCCAGCAGTTTTGGACGGGAGATAGAGACCCAGTACTTC
CASSFGREIETQYF
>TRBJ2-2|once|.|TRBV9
TGTGCCAGCAGCGCTAGGACAGCCAACACCGGGGAGCTGTTTTTT
CASSARTANTGELFF
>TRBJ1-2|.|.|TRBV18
TGTGCCAGCTCACCAGTGGGCCAGTCCTCTAACTATGGCTACACCTTC
CASSPVGQSSNYGYTF
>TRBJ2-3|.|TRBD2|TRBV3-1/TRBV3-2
TGTGCCAGCAGCCGCCTAGCGGGCACAGATACGCAGTATTTT
CASSRLAGTDTQYF
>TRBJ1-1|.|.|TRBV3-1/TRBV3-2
TGTGCCAGCATCCCCGGGGGAGGTCAGAACACTGAAGCTTTCTTT
CASIPGGGQNTEAFF
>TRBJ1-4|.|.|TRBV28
TGTGCCAGCAGTTTATCACAGGAACGGGAAAAACTGTTTTTT
CASSLSQEREKLFF
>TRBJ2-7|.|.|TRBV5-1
TGCGCCAGCAGCCGTCAACAGGGAAACGAGCAGTACTTC
CASSRQQGNEQYF
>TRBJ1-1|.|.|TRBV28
TGTGCCAGCAGTGCGGGACTTTTGAACACTGAAGCTTTCTTT
CASSAGLLNTEAFF
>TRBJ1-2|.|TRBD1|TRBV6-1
TGTGCCAGCAGTGAAGTCCCCTCCGGGACAGGGTTTGGCTACACCTTC
CASSEVPSGTGFGYTF
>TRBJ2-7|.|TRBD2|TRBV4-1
TGCGCCAGCAGCGAACTAATTACTAGCGGAGGTTACGAGCAGTACTTC
CASSELITSGGYEQYF
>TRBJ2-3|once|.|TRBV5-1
TGCGCCAGCAGCTTAGGTGGCACAGGCACAGATACGCAGTATTTT
CASSLGGTGTDTQYF
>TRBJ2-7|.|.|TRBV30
TGTGCCTGGAGGCGTACAGGGGCCAGCGGGGAGCAGTACTTC
CAWRRTGASGEQYF
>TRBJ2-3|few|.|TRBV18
TGTGCCAGCTCGCCTATCACAGATACGCAGTATTTT
CASSPITDTQYF
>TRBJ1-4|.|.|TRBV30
TGTGCCTGGAGTGTTACGGGACACCGAGGCGAAAAACTGTTTTTT
CAWSVTGHRGEKLFF
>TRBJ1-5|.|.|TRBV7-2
TGTGCCAGCAGCTTGCAAGTAGGCAATCAGCCCCAGCATTTT
CASSLQVGNQPQHF
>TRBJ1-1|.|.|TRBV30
TGTGCCTGGAGTCCCGGACAGCTGAACACTGAAGCTTTCTTT
CAWSPGQLNTEAFF
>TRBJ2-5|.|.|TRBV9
TGTGCCAGCAGCGTAGGAGAATACCAAGAGACCCAGTACTTC
CASSVGEYQETQYF
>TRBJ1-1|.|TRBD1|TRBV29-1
TGCAGCGTTGAAGTAAGCAGGGGGCGCACTGAAGCTTTCTTT
CSVEVSRGRTEAFF
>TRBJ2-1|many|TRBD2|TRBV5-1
TGCGCCAGCAGCTTGGGCCCTAGCGGGACAAATAATGAGCAGTTCTTC
CASSLGPSGTNNEQFF
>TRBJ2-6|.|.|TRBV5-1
TGCGCCAGCAGCTCCCAGGCCAGCTCTGGGGCCAACGTCCTGACTTTC
CASSSQASSGANVLTF
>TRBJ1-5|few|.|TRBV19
TGTGCCAGTAGGCCAACAGGTTTTAGCAATCAGCCCCAGCATTTT
CASRPTGFSNQPQHF
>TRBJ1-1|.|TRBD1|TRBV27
TGTGCCAGCAGTTTACGGGGACAGCCGAACACTGAAGCTTTCTTT
CASSLRGQPNTEAFF
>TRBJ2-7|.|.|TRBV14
TGTGCCAGCAGCCAAGGAGTTAGCGGAAATTACGAGCAGTACTTC
CASSQGVSGNYEQYF
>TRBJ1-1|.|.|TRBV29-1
TGCAGCGTTGAATCGGGAGGAGGCACTGAAGCTTTCTTT
CSVESGGGTEAFF
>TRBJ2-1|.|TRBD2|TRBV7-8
TGTGCCAGCAGCTTAAGGGGACTAGCGGAAAACAATGAGCAGTTCTTC
CASSLRGLAENNEQFF
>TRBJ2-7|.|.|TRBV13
TGTGCCAGCAGCTTAGGGGGAACAGGTTCCTACGAGCAGTACTTC
CASSLGGTGSYEQYF
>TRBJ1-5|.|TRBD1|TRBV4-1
TGCGCCAGCAGCCAAGATGGGACAGGGGTCCAGCCCCAGCATTTT
CASSQDGTGVQPQHF
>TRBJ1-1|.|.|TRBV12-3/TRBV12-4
TGTGCCAGCAGTTATAGGGGGAAAGCTTTCTTT
CASSYRGKAFF
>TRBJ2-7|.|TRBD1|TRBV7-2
TGTGCCAGCAGCCCGGGACAGGCCGTTGGCTACGAGCAGTACTTC
CASSPGQAVGYEQYF